This T cell receptor (beta chain) comes out of a study of T cells in Graves' hyperthyroidism and ophthalmopathy. The CDR3 has 16 residues. CDR1 and CDR2 from the germline V gene are MNHNS and SASEGT. V was trimmed by 6 bases and J by 7 bases, leaving 21 bases between them. Regions amplified from RNA transcripts were the TCR beta CDR3 regions. First-round RT-PCR of the TCR CDR3 relied on the HTBI primer set. Using its own MiXCR run on the multiplex PCR reads, TCRdb lists one record per CDR3 protein. The profile shows about 480,000 distinct CDR3 sequences, 14% of them singletons. V is TRBV6-1 and J is TRBJ2-2; the D gene could be TRBD1 or TRBD2 (5 bases each). This receptor was obtained from a woman aged 18-29 years with Graves' hyperthyroidism. Sequenced material: blood. CDR3 DNA sequence: TGTGCCAGCAGCCTGCCTAGGGACCAAGCAAACGGGGAGCTGTTTTTT. Its protein is CASSLPRDQANGELFF.